The clone carrying this TCR beta chain was detected only once. The antigen is unknown. Clones were sequenced by immunoSEQ multiplex PCR, and TCRdb holds only the in-frame ones, with some missing. This table holds fewer than 85,000 clones, around two thirds found once. The data originate from a study of vaccination effects on CD4 cells after COVID-19. In the study overall: Expansion with viral peptide pools was applied to antigen-specific CD4+ T cells by the ViraFEST assay prior to sequencing.

Findings of the study overall: Just 1 of 255 vaccine-induced clones in healthy recipients was cross-reactive.

Investigators separated out CD4+ T cells once around nine days of culture had passed. Participants each got two BNT162b2 or mRNA-1273 vaccine doses. The V gene's germline CDR1 is SGHTA and CDR2 FQGNSA. Trimming left V 2 bases short and J 1 base short, with 5 bases between. CDR3 length equals 13 residues. The sequence was collected from a human donor who received a COVID-19 vaccine. V and J are TRBV7-2 and TRBJ1-1; D remains ambiguous. The starting material was CD4+ T cells from PBMCs cultured without peptide, obtained after COVID-19 vaccination. The DNA for the CDR3 is TGTGCCAGCAGCTTACGGGAGAACACTGAAGCTTTCTTT. This sequence encodes CASSLRENTEAFF.